The text below deals with one TCR beta chain. Antigen: not known. Assay used: immunoSEQ multiplex PCR; TCRdb lists only in-frame clones, some missing. The sample lists under 150,000 clones, over 85% occurring once. The sample is drawn from a study of T cell responses to AZD1222 COVID-19 vaccine. Study-wide results and caveats: Following two doses of AZD1222, Spike-specific TCR breadth and depth rose.

Trimming took off 5 bases at V and 6 bases at J, with 17 bases between the two ends. Germline V gives CDR1 MNHEY, CDR2 SMNVEV (reference sequence). The CDR3 has 16 amino acids. The chain joins TRBV27 to TRBJ1-6; D possibly corresponds to TRBD1 (6 bases). This material consisted of peripheral blood, taken on day 0 of AZD1222 vaccination. The receptor was isolated from an adult in good health. CDR3 amino acids: CASSPWGPGVNSPLHF. The CDR3 bases are TGTGCCAGCAGTCCGTGGGGTCCAGGGGTTAATTCACCCCTCCACTTT.